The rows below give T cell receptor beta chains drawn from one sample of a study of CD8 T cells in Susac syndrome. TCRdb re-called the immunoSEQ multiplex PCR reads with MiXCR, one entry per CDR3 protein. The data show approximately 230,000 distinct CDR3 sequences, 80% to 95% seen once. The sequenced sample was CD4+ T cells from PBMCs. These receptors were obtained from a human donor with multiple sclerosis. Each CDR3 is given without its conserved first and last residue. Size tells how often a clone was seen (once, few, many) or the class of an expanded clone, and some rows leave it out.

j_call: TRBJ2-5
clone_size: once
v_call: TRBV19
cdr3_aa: ASGPHQETQY

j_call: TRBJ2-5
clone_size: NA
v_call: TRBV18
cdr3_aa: ASSPKTGGETQY

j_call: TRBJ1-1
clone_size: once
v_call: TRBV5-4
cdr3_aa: ASSPMWGNTEAF

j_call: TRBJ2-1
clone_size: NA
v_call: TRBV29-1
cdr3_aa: SVGRGSYNEQF

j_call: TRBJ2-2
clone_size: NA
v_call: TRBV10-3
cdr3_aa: AIRWTGGTGELF

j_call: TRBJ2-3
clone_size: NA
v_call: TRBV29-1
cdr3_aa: SVEVAGGQNTQY

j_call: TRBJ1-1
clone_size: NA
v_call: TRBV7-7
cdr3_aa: ASSLVWGAEAF

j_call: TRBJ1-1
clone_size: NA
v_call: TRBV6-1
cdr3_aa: ASRGQGAPMWAEAF

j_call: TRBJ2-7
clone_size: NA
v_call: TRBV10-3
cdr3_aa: AISEKADGPGEQY

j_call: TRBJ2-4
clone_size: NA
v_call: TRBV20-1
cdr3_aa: SANPDGLAKNIQY

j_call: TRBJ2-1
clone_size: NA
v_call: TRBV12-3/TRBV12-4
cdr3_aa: ASVARGWYNEQF

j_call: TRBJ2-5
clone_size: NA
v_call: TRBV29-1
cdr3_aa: SVEGQLGETQY

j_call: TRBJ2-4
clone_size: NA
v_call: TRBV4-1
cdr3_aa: ASSQGLAGGQNIQY

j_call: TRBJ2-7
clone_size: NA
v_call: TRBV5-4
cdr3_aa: ASSLGAGGQYEQY

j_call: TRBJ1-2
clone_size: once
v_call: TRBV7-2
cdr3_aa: ASSFSGGANNYGYT

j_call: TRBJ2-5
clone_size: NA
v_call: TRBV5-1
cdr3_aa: ASSPGLVGETQY

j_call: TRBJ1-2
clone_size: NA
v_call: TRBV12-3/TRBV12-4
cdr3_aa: ASSRSQGVGHGYT

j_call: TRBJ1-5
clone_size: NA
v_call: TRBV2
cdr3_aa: ASSEYGRGYQPQH

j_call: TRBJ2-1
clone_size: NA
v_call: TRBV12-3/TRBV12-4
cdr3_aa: ASSSRDRGRWYNEQF

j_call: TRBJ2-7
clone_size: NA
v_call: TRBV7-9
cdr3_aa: ASSLQTGVHEQY

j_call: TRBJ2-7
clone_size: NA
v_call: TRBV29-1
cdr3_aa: SVGQGSGEQY

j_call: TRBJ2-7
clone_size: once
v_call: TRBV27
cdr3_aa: ASSLSPGLAGEQY

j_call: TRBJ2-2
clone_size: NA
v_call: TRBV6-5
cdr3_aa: ASISRRTPTGELF

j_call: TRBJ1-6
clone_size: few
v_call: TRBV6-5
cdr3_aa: ASSYANSPLH

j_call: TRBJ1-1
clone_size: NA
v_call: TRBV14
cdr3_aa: ASSQTAMNTEAF

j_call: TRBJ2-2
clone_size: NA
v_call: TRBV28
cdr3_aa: ASSWKEGPNTGELF

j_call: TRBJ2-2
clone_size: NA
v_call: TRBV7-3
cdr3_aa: ASGASVNTGELF

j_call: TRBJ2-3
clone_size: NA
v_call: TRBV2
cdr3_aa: ASSEALPDTQY

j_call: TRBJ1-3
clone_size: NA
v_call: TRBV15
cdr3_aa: ATSLQPGNTIY

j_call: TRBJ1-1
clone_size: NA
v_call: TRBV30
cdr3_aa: AWGFGTSNTEAF

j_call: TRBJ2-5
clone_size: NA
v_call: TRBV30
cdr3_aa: AWSGAGQETQY

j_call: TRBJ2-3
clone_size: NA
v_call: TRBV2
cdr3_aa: ASPEEGAGDTQY

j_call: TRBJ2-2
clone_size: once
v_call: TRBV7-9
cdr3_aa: ASSSRVSANTGELF

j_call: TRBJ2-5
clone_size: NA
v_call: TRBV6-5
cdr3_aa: ASSYSFKMAYQETQY

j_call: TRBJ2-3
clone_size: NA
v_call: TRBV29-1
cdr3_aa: SVDRRTSGTSTDTQY

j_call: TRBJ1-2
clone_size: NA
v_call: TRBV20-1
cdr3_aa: SAESTANYGYT

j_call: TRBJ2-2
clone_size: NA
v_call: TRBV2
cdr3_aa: ASSTLGELF

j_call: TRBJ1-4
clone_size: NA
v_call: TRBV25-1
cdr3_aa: ASSGRSLGKNEKLF

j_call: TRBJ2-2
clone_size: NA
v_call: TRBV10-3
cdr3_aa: AISAAGGTGELF

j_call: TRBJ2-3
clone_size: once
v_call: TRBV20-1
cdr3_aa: SASPLSSGRADTQY

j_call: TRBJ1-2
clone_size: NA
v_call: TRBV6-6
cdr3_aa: ASSYSTHRINYGYT

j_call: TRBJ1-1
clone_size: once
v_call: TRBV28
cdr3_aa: ASSFGTGGATTEAF

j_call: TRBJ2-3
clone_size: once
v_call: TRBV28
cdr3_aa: ASSFQGFTDTQY

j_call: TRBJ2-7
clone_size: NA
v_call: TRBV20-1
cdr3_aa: SAGTGGAYEQY

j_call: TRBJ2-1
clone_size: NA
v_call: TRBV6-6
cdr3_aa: ASSSPGDYSYNEQF

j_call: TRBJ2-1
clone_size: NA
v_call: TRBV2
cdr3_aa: ASNDWTNNEQF

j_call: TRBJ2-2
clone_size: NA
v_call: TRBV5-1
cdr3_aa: ASSLDSFTGELF

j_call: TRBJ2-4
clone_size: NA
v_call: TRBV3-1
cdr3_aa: ASSQDKREY

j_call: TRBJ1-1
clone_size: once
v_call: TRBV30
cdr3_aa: AWSSTNTEAF

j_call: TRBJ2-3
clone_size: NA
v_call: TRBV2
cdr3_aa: ASSPNRTSGRATDTQY